This T cell receptor beta chain derives from a study of post-analysis software for immune sequencing data. Study background: Included among the disease courses, which were recorded for the cohort, were relapsing-remitting, secondary progressive and progressive-relapsing multiple sclerosis. General study findings and limits: Samples from one preparation batch, clustered by F measure, grouped strongly together. Elevated frequency relative to controls characterized about 5 TRBV segments in patients, TRBV5-6, TRBV5-1 and TRBV20-1 among them. Controls had significantly higher normalized Chao1 diversity than multiple sclerosis patients.

V dropped 5 bases and J dropped 0; count of bases not matched to a gene: 10. CDR3 length: 18 residues. Incorporated into the TCR beta cDNA libraries were unique molecular identifiers, which served to reduce PCR and sequencing biases. TCRdb ran MiXCR on the PCR reads and lists one entry per CDR3 protein. The table has hundreds of thousands of distinct CDR3 sequences, 53% seen once. This clonotype was picked up a small number of times. What it binds is not known. Source material: blood. V and J are TRBV12-3 or TRBV12-4 and TRBJ2-6; TRBD1 agrees at 7 bases. The receptor was derived from a girl aged 10 to 17 with multiple sclerosis. CDR3 DNA: TGTGCCAGCAGTCTGCGGACAGGAGTTCTCTCTGGGGCCAACGTCCTGACTTTC. The encoded protein is CASSLRTGVLSGANVLTF.